This entry describes one T cell receptor (beta chain). What it recognizes is unknown. The CDR3 has 13 residues. Germline V gives CDR1 SNHLY, CDR2 FYNNEI. Trimming left V 0 bases short and J 7 bases short, with 7 bases between. Noted time point: week 23, last vaccination. Every vaccine dose comprised 300 ug of mutant IDH1 20-mer peptide plus topical imiquimod. Sequenced by immunoSEQ multiplex PCR; TCRdb stores in-frame clones only, minus some. This table has about 38,000 clones, roughly 80% appearing once. This sample stems from a study of a mutant IDH1 vaccine in newly diagnosed glioma. The TCR was taken from a man aged 40-50 years with glioma. Specimen: PBMCs, collected from a glioma patient whose treatment included an IDH1 peptide vaccine. The rearrangement uses TRBV2 and TRBJ2-1; tentatively, D is TRBD2 (5 bases). CDR3 region: CASSEAGVNEQFF. CDR3 DNA sequence: TGTGCCAGCAGTGAAGCGGGAGTTAATGAGCAGTTCTTC.